This entry lists 25 T cell receptor beta chains sequenced from one sample in a study of blood T cell repertoires in COVID-19. Generated by immunoSEQ multiplex PCR, the TCRdb table keeps only in-frame clones and is missing some. The profile shows 200,000 to 250,000 clones, about 83% of them singletons. Sequencing was done on a sample of peripheral blood. Receptors were obtained from a woman in her thirties with COVID-19, enrolled during active disease.

This CDR3 reads CASTQSYEQYF. Here the CDR3 DNA reads TGTGCCAGCACCCAGTCCTACGAGCAGTACTTC. This sequence joins TRBV12-3 or TRBV12-4 and TRBJ2-7; D gene unclear. CDR3 length: 11 residues. V gave up 7 bases and J gave up 1 base, with 5 bases separating them.

The CDR3 DNA reads as TGTGCCAGCAGCCCGCATCTCGGGACTACCGTCTCCTACGAGCAGTACTTC. It codes for CASSPHLGTTVSYEQYF. V gene TRBV5-6 combines with J gene TRBJ2-7, with 7 positions matching TRBD2. CDR1 is SGHDT and CDR2 is YYEEEE in the germline V gene. V trimming: 4 bases; J trimming: 0 bases; junction bases outside the gene matches: 13. The CDR3 consists of 17 residues.

This clone has only one observation. The chain joins TRBV29-1 to TRBJ2-5; D perhaps matches TRBD2 (5 bases). This CDR3 region has 13 residues. Trimming pared 3 bases from V and 4 bases from J, leaving 12 bases between. Germline V gives CDR1 SQVTM, CDR2 ANQGSEA. Here the CDR3 DNA reads TGCAGCGTTGACTTTATCCGGGGAGAGACCCAGTACTTC. This encodes CSVDFIRGETQYF.

The chain combines TRBV9 with TRBJ1-1; 8 bases line up with TRBD1. Germline-derived CDR1 and CDR2 are SGDLS and YYNGEE. The V and J ends lost 0 bases and 1 base, in that order; junction bases with no gene match: 2. There are 15 residues in the CDR3. CDR3 amino acids: CASSVGQGQNTEAFF. The CDR3 nucleotides are TGTGCCAGCAGCGTAGGACAGGGGCAGAACACTGAAGCTTTCTTT.

The chain combines TRBV4-3 with TRBJ2-2; D gene ambiguous. Germline V CDR1 and CDR2: LGHNA, YSLEER. The CDR3 totals 14 residues. Trimming cost V 0 bases and J 6 bases, with 8 bases left between them. The CDR3 bases are TGCGCCAGCAGCCAAGATCCTACAGCCGGGGAGCTGTTTTTT. Protein sequence: CASSQDPTAGELFF.

This clone was found once. The V and J genes are TRBV27 and TRBJ2-3; tentatively, D is TRBD1 (5 bases). This CDR3 has 14 residues. The ends were cut back, 3 bases at V and 4 bases at J, with 11 bases in the middle. Germline lookup yields CDR1 MNHEY and CDR2 SMNVEV (reference sequence). CDR3 region: CASSFHVGADTQYF. The CDR3 DNA reads as TGTGCCAGCAGTTTCCACGTAGGGGCAGATACGCAGTATTTT.

This sequence joins TRBV20-1 and TRBJ1-2; TRBD1 agrees at 8 bases. The CDR3 runs 11 residues. The trim removed 5 bases at V and 8 bases at J, leaving 4 bases unmatched. Germline CDR1 reads DFQATT; CDR2 reads SNEGSKA (reference sequence). CDR3 residues: CSAPTGEGYTF. As DNA, the CDR3 is TGCAGTGCTCCGACAGGGGAAGGCTACACCTTC.

The genes are TRBV2 and TRBJ2-7; 12 nucleotides line up with TRBD2. CDR3 length: 13 amino acids. J lost 12 bases, V lost 6 bases, and 9 bases had no gene match. Germline-derived CDR1 and CDR2 are SNHLY and FYNNEI. Here the CDR3 DNA reads TGTGCCAGCAGAGGACTAGCGGGATCGCCCCCGTACTTC. Translated, it gives CASRGLAGSPPYF.

The rearrangement uses TRBV11-2 and TRBJ2-5; D gene unclear. V was pared by 5 bases and J by 1 base, with 11 bases between. This CDR3 region has 14 residues. The germline V gene encodes CDR1 SGHAT and CDR2 FQNNGV. CDR3 in amino acids: CASSRMGSQETQYF. In DNA form, the CDR3 reads TGTGCCAGCAGCCGGATGGGCTCCCAAGAGACCCAGTACTTC. The full variable domain, completed using reference TRBV11-2 and TRBJ2-5, is EAGVAQSPRYKIIEKRQSVAFWCNPISGHATLYWYQQILGQGPKLLIQFQNNGVVDDSQLPKDRFSAERLKGVDSTLKIQPAKLEDSAVYLCASSRMGSQETQYFGPGTRLLVL.

The chain couples TRBV10-3 to TRBJ2-3; the D gene is possibly TRBD2 (5 bases). Germline values: CDR1 ENHRY, CDR2 SYGVKD. The CDR3 runs 14 residues. The germline V and J ends were trimmed by 3 bases and 3 bases, with 10 bases remaining between them. The CDR3 loop reads CAISESPGTDTQYF. The DNA of the CDR3 is TGTGCCATCAGTGAATCCCCGGGGACAGATACGCAGTATTTT.

This chain uses TRBV3-1 (or the pseudogene TRBV3-2) with TRBJ2-1; TRBD2 is a possible D gene (6 bases). V dropped 2 bases and J dropped 7 bases, with 15 bases sitting between them. CDR3 length: 15 amino acids. CDR1 is LGHDT and CDR2 is YNNKEL in the germline V gene (reference sequence). The CDR3 region is CASSQLASGRNEQFF. The CDR3 DNA follows: TGTGCCAGCAGCCAACTGGCCAGCGGGCGAAATGAGCAGTTCTTC.

V and J are TRBV30 and TRBJ1-2; D unresolved. The CDR3 extends over 14 amino acids. Germline V CDR1 and CDR2: GTSNPN, SVGIG (reference sequence). V lost 5 bases to trimming and J lost 4 bases, with 17 bases between them. DNA for the CDR3: TGTGCCTGGCAAACCGGCGGTGCGGGCTATGGCTACACCTTC. Its protein is CAWQTGGAGYGYTF.

This clone was picked up one time. The chain joins TRBV7-9 to TRBJ1-2, with 8 bases aligning to TRBD1. V trimming: 2 bases; J trimming: 8 bases; junction bases outside the gene matches: 10. Looked up from germline, CDR1 is SEHNR and CDR2 is FQNEAQ (reference sequence). This CDR3 is 15 amino acids long. CDR3: CASSLKGTGQPGYTF. DNA of the CDR3: TGTGCCAGCAGCTTAAAGGGGACAGGTCAACCCGGCTACACCTTC.

V is TRBV5-8 and J is TRBJ2-1, with unresolved D. V was trimmed by 7 bases and J by 2 bases, leaving 4 bases between them. The CDR3 runs to 11 residues. Per the germline V gene, CDR1 is SGHTS and CDR2 is YDEGEE. The CDR3 spells CASEAYNEQFF. The CDR3 DNA is TGTGCCAGCGAGGCCTACAATGAGCAGTTCTTC.

V usage is TRBV27 and J usage is TRBJ1-6; 7 nucleotides line up with TRBD1. This CDR3 contains 14 residues. Germline CDR1 MNHEY, CDR2 SMNVEV (reference sequence). V was clipped by 8 bases and J by 6 bases; unmatched bases: 7. The CDR3 reads CASARGQLNSPLHF. The CDR3 region has the DNA TGTGCCAGCGCTAGGGGACAGCTTAATTCACCCCTCCACTTT.

V is TRBV5-1 and J is TRBJ2-5; 10 bases align to TRBD2. CDR3 length: 17 residues. Germline values: CDR1 SGHRS, CDR2 YFSETQ. V lost 1 base and J lost 5; bases outside the gene matches: 11. The CDR3 region is CASSLSSGGALRETQYF. The CDR3 coding sequence is TGCGCCAGCAGCTTGTCCAGCGGGGGGGCCTTACGGGAGACCCAGTACTTC.

The rearrangement uses TRBV7-3 and TRBJ2-5, with TRBD1 matching over 8 bases. The germline V gene has CDR1 SGHTA and CDR2 FQGTGA. Losses at the gene ends were 1 base for V and 6 bases for J; bases not matched to a gene: 34. This CDR3 has 24 amino acids. The CDR3 DNA follows: TGTGCCAGCAGCTTAAGGTTCTTTCCGATGACACCCAGGACAGGGCTTTGGTTTTGGAAGACCCAGTACTTC. It encodes CASSLRFFPMTPRTGLWFWKTQYF.

The V gene is TRBV6-5, the J gene TRBJ2-1; D not certain. V lost 6 bases to trimming and J lost 5 bases, with 11 bases between them. CDR1 and CDR2 from the germline V gene are MNHEY and SVGAGI. This CDR3 has 13 residues. This CDR3 is CASRRTTDNEQFF. The CDR3 bases are TGTGCCAGCAGACGTACTACCGACAATGAGCAGTTCTTC.

Only a few counts were recorded for this clone. CDR3 coding DNA: TGTGCCAGCACCAGGAACACTGAAGCTTTCTTT. This translates into CASTRNTEAFF. The rearrangement joins TRBV2 to TRBJ1-1; D is unresolved. This CDR3 is built from 11 residues. V dropped 7 bases and J dropped 1 base, with 4 bases sitting between them. The V gene's germline CDR1 is SNHLY and CDR2 FYNNEI.

This rearrangement joins TRBV4-2 to TRBJ1-1; D is unresolved. This CDR3 has 16 residues. The V end lost 0 bases, the J end lost 0 bases, and 11 bases lay between the germline ends. Germline V lookup: CDR1 LGHNA, CDR2 YNFKEQ. The CDR3 sequence is CASSQDRLGMNTEAFF. In DNA, the CDR3 is TGTGCCAGCAGCCAAGATCGGCTCGGGATGAACACTGAAGCTTTCTTT.

This chain joins TRBV5-4 and TRBJ1-6; 9 nucleotides agree with TRBD1. The CDR3 consists of 15 residues. V lost 3 bases, J lost 6 bases, and 4 bases stayed unmatched. Germline values: CDR1 SGHNT, CDR2 YYREEE (reference sequence). CDR3 coding DNA: TGTGCCAGCAGCTCGCCGGGACAGGGTAATTCACCCCTCCACTTT. Protein product: CASSSPGQGNSPLHF.

The rearrangement joins TRBV3-1 (or the pseudogene TRBV3-2) to TRBJ2-6; 7 bases map to TRBD1. The CDR3 totals 14 residues. Germline V CDR1 and CDR2: LGHDT, YNNKEL (reference sequence). V lost 0 bases to trimming and J lost 12 bases; unmatched junction nucleotides: 5. DNA for the CDR3: TGTGCCAGCAGCCAAGAAGGGGGCGCGAGCGTCCTGACTTTC. Protein sequence: CASSQEGGASVLTF.

This clone occurred a few times. The chain is built from TRBV11-2 and TRBJ1-1; 11 positions match TRBD1. The trim removed 6 bases at V and 5 bases at J, leaving 11 bases unmatched. Germline V gene sequence: CDR1 SGHAT, CDR2 FQNNGV. This CDR3 is 16 amino acids long. CDR3 sequence: CASRGGQGAVDTEAFF. The CDR3 nucleotides read TGTGCCAGCAGGGGTGGACAGGGGGCAGTTGATACTGAAGCTTTCTTT.

This clone was recorded a few times. The chain has TRBV3-1 (or the pseudogene TRBV3-2) and TRBJ2-2; TRBD1 agrees at 7 bases. CDR3 length equals 14 residues. V shed 8 bases, J shed 7 bases, and the junction held 10 bases outside the gene matches. The germline gives CDR1 LGHDT, CDR2 YNNKEL (reference sequence). The CDR3 here is CASRTGTDHGELFF. CDR3 coding DNA: TGTGCCAGCCGCACAGGGACAGACCACGGGGAGCTGTTTTTT.

V is TRBV7-7 and J is TRBJ2-1; 9 nucleotides align to TRBD2. The CDR3 sequence is 17 residues long. The V gene end was trimmed by 6 bases and the J gene end by 4 bases; junction bases not matched to a gene: 13. CDR1 and CDR2 from the germline V gene are SSHAT and FNYEAQ (reference sequence). In nucleotides, the CDR3 is TGTGCCAGCAGTCACGGGGCGGCTAGCGGGAATTACAATGAGCAGTTCTTC. Translating it yields CASSHGAASGNYNEQFF.